Detailed here is one T cell receptor (beta chain). The data were obtained in a study of blood T cell repertoires in COVID-19. CDR3 length: 15 amino acids. Original handling: Reference gene primer amplification yielded estimated nucleated cell counts. The repertoire was sequenced with immunoSEQ multiplex PCR; TCRdb's copy has only in-frame clones and lacks some. V and J calls and clone size are as listed in that table; D and trimming were resolved from the DNA. Here the sample spans a few hundred thousand clones, 75% to 90% being singletons. The sequence came from a woman aged 55-70 years with acute or convalescent COVID-19. Sequencing was done on a sample of peripheral blood. The V and J genes are TRBV12-1 and TRBJ1-4. TRBV12-1 is labeled a pseudogene. CDR3 protein: CASSCHGAPDEKLFF. The DNA of the CDR3 is TGTGCCAGCAGCTGCCACGGAGCGCCGGATGAAAAACTGTTTTTT.